These T cell receptor beta chains were read from a single sample in a study of blood T cells in healthy people across ages. One entry per CDR3 protein, called by TCRdb with MiXCR from the 5' RACE reads. Of 600,000 or so distinct CDR3 sequences in the sample, about 28% were seen once. Sequencing was performed on blood. The origin of the receptors is a woman of 80 years or more in good health. Each CDR3 is given with its conserved first and last residue.

TRBV13	CASSLRRAMSYNSPLHF
TRBV6-6	CASSQVGPTYEQYF
TRBV20-1	CSASGSQVNQPQHF
TRBV20-1	CSGGRENYGYTF
TRBV4-2	CASSQGWDRSTNEKLFF
TRBV6-2/TRBV6-3	CASSYSQGNTEAFF
TRBV11-3	CAGSLEGGGNEQFF
TRBV7-9	CASSAGLAGVVDTQYF
TRBV9	CASSAGHSGELFF
TRBV20-1	CSARAFTGGAGETRYF
TRBV5-1	CASSLTPQGASYNEQFF
TRBV15	CATSRDPSSEQYF